These 7 T cell receptor beta chains share one sample of origin, sequenced in a study of cytomegalovirus exposure and HLA in healthy donors. The assay was immunoSEQ multiplex PCR, and TCRdb's table has in-frame clones only and misses some. Of 140,000 or so clones listed, about nine tenths were seen once; the top ten hold roughly 6.4%. What was sequenced was PBMCs. The receptors were gathered from a woman in her 30s in good health and CMV-seropositive.

This clone is a singleton in its sample. The chain couples TRBV19 to TRBJ1-5; possibly TRBD1 for D (6 bases). The germline gives CDR1 LNHDA, CDR2 SQIVND (reference sequence). Trimming took off 3 bases at V and 3 bases at J, with 12 bases between the two ends. This CDR3 has 15 residues. DNA for the CDR3: TGTGCCAGTAGTATGGGGTCAGGGGTCAATCAGCCCCAGCATTTT. It is translated as CASSMGSGVNQPQHF.

The V gene is TRBV27, the J gene TRBJ2-3, with 11 bases identical to TRBD2. V shed 7 bases, J shed 2 bases, and the junction held 2 bases outside the gene matches. The CDR3 is made up of 14 amino acids. The germline V gene has CDR1 MNHEY and CDR2 SMNVEV (reference sequence). This chain's CDR3 is CASKGLADTDTQYF. The DNA of the CDR3 is TGTGCCAGCAAGGGACTAGCGGACACAGATACGCAGTATTTT.

This chain links TRBV28 with TRBJ1-2; D unresolved. V was shortened by 0 bases and J by 2 bases, with 7 bases between the two germline ends. CDR1 and CDR2 from the germline V gene are MDHEN and SYDVKM. The CDR3 extends over 14 amino acids. CDR3 sequence reads: CASSLWGLNYGYTF. CDR3 in DNA: TGTGCCAGCAGTTTATGGGGCCTCAACTATGGCTACACCTTC.

The chain employs TRBV27 and TRBJ1-5; 9 positions agree with TRBD1. With V trimmed by 6 bases and J by 12 bases, 12 bases remained unmatched. The length of the CDR3 is 14 residues. CDR1 and CDR2 from the germline V gene are MNHEY and SMNVEV (reference sequence). CDR3 in DNA: TGTGCCAGCAGCCGGGGACAGGGAGGGCAGGTCCAGCATTTT. It yields the protein CASSRGQGGQVQHF.

The chain carries TRBV2 and TRBJ2-1, with D perhaps matching TRBD1 (6 bases). From germline, CDR1 is SNHLY and CDR2 FYNNEI. This CDR3 region has 15 residues. Trimming removed 8 bases from V and 2 bases from J, with 16 bases in between. The CDR3 DNA follows: TGTGCCAGCCAATTCGACAGGTCAGCCTACAATGAGCAGTTCTTC. This encodes CASQFDRSAYNEQFF. The whole variable domain, filled in from reference TRBV2 and TRBJ2-1, reads EPEVTQTPSHQVTQMGQEVILRCVPISNHLYFYWYRQILGQKVEFLVSFYNNEISEKSEIFDDQFSVERPDGSNFTLKIRSTKLEDSAMYFCASQFDRSAYNEQFFGPGTRLTVL.

The V and J genes are TRBV5-1 and TRBJ2-2; D uncertain. Germline-derived CDR1 and CDR2 are SGHRS and YFSETQ. V shed 0 bases and J shed 1 base, with 4 bases lying between them. The CDR3 has 14 residues. CDR3 region: CASSLDGNTGELFF. The DNA for the CDR3 is TGCGCCAGCAGCTTGGACGGGAACACCGGGGAGCTGTTTTTT.

The rearrangement joins TRBV6-1 to TRBJ2-5; 7 nucleotides match TRBD1. This CDR3 comprises 13 residues. V lost 4 bases and J lost 5; bases outside the gene matches: 4. Germline CDR1 MNHNS, CDR2 SASEGT. CDR3 coding DNA: TGTGCCAGCAGTGGACAGGGCCTGGAGACCCAGTACTTC. Translated: CASSGQGLETQYF.